The 24 T cell receptor beta chains given below trace back to one sample, sequenced in a study of tumor and adjacent non-tumor tissue in lung cancer. TCRbeta libraries were built with three rounds of nested PCR, modified from ARM-PCR. TCRdb reanalysed the multiplex PCR reads using MiXCR and keeps one entry per CDR3 protein. The sample lists some 66,000 distinct CDR3 sequences, about 61% seen once, with around a third in the top ten. The template was RNA from unsorted bulk tissue. Distant lung tissue was collected more than 3 cm away from the tumor edge. The sequencing sample was made of distant non-tumor lung tissue. The receptors were sampled from a man between 65 and 85 years old with non-small cell lung cancer.

Concerning this clonotype: Since no conserved phenylalanine or tryptophan closes the CDR3, a read error is the likely cause. The chain is built from TRBV7-3 and TRBJ2-1, with D possibly matching TRBD1 (6 bases). V lost 5 bases and J 6 bases, leaving 14 bases between the germline ends. This CDR3 is built from 14 residues. The germline CDR1 and CDR2 sequences are SGHTA and FQGTGA. The DNA of the CDR3 is TGTGCCAGCAGCGGGGGCTTCGGGACCAATGAGCAGTTCTTA. Protein sequence: CASSGGFGTNEQFL.

The chain has TRBV6-1 and TRBJ1-2, with 11 bases lining up with TRBD1. The V and J ends lost 6 bases and 8 bases, in that order; junction bases with no gene match: 17. Looked up from germline, CDR1 is MNHNS and CDR2 is SASEGT. This CDR3 is 17 amino acids long. The CDR3 region has the DNA TGTGCCAGCAGCGAATCCCGTGACGGACAGGGGGCAGGCGGCTACACCTTC. It translates to CASSESRDGQGAGGYTF.

Points on this clonotype: A much larger clone lies a single base off, so this may be a read error. The chain combines TRBV6-5 with TRBJ2-7; 8 bases fit TRBD2. J was trimmed by 4 bases and V by 2 bases; bases with no gene match: 7. CDR1 MNHEY and CDR2 SVGAGI come from the germline V gene. This CDR3 is 15 amino acids long. This CDR3 reads CASSYVGLATYEQYF. The CDR3 bases are TGTGCCAGCAGTTACGTCGGACTAGCTACTTACGAGCAGTACTTC.

This clonotype was observed a few times. The V gene is TRBV5-1, the J gene TRBJ2-2, with D hard to call. Germline values: CDR1 SGHRS, CDR2 YFSETQ. The CDR3 contains 15 residues. With 3 bases removed from V and 6 bases from J, the gap between germline ends came to 15 bases. The CDR3 loop reads CASSSGTSRAGELFF. The CDR3 region has the DNA TGCGCCAGCAGCTCCGGCACTTCACGGGCCGGGGAGCTGTTTTTT. The full variable domain, in which reference TRBV5-1 and TRBJ2-2 provide the parts outside the CDR3, is KAGVTQTPRYLIKTRGQQVTLSCSPISGHRSVSWYQQTPGQGLQFLFEYFSETQRNKGNFPGRFSGRQFSNSRSEMNVSTLELGDSALYLCASSSGTSRAGELFFGEGSRLTVL.

This clonotype was counted at least ten times. The chain combines TRBV10-1 with TRBJ2-2; 7 bases align to TRBD1. Germline CDR1 and CDR2: WNHNN and SYGVQD (reference sequence). V lost 0 bases and J lost 2; bases outside the gene matches: 6. The CDR3 spans 17 residues. CDR3 region: CASSESARGINTGELFF. CDR3 nucleotide sequence: TGCGCCAGCAGTGAGTCGGCCAGGGGGATAAACACCGGGGAGCTGTTTTTT.

A word on this clonotype: A much larger clone differs by one base, so this may be a read error. CDR3 protein: CSARGDSRDSGNEQFF. CDR3 DNA sequence: TGCAGTGCTAGAGGAGACTCGAGAGATTCGGGCAATGAGCAGTTCTTC. The chain uses TRBV20-1 and TRBJ2-1; D gene unclear. CDR3 length: 16 amino acids. CDR1 is DFQATT, CDR2 SNEGSKA, per germline (reference sequence). Trimming cost V 1 base and J 6 bases, with 19 bases left between them.

The table lists this clonotype with many counts. The chain carries TRBV12-3 or TRBV12-4 and TRBJ2-3, with 7 bases aligning to TRBD1. CDR3 length: 13 residues. Trimming removed 3 bases from V and 4 bases from J; junction bases left unmatched: 1. CDR3 DNA: TGTGCCAGCAGTTTGCAGGGGGCAGATACGCAGTATTTT. Amino acid sequence: CASSLQGADTQYF.

Turning to this clonotype: Because it lacks the conserved phenylalanine or tryptophan at the end, this CDR3 is likely a read error. The CDR3 here is CASSQDRDRNYGYTL. The CDR3 DNA is TGTGCCAGCAGCCAAGACCGGGACAGAAACTATGGCTACACCCTC. The chain has TRBV4-1 and TRBJ1-2; 7 bases are shared with TRBD1. The CDR3 consists of 15 residues. Germline values: CDR1 MGHRA, CDR2 YSYEKL.

Regarding this clonotype: The conserved final phenylalanine or tryptophan is absent from the CDR3, which likely points to a read error. The rearrangement uses TRBV29-1 and TRBJ2-7; TRBD2 matches 7 bases. The CDR3 runs to 14 residues. After removal of 6 bases from V and 5 bases from J, the junction contained 13 bases not matched to a gene. Germline-derived CDR1 and CDR2 are SQVTM and ANQGSEA. In nucleotides, the CDR3 is TGCAGCGTCGGCGGACTAGTGGGATTCGACGAGCAGTACATC. It is translated as CSVGGLVGFDEQYI.

Details on this clonotype: Since no conserved phenylalanine or tryptophan closes the CDR3, a read error is the likely cause. The DNA is omitted, as the CDR3 cannot be located on it reliably, and the CDR3 follows TCRdb's listing. The CDR3 here is CASSAEESSGANVLAL. The V gene is TRBV6-1, the J gene TRBJ2-6. CDR1 MNHNS and CDR2 SASEGT come from the germline V gene. The CDR3 spans 16 amino acids, including both terminal residues.

Comments on this clonotype: A read error may explain this, as a much larger clone is one base away. V gene TRBV6-7 combines with J gene TRBJ2-5; D ambiguous. TRBV6-7 is identified as an open reading frame with a role that is uncertain. CDR3 length equals 12 residues. V was trimmed by 2 bases and J by 4 bases, leaving 5 bases between them. In DNA, the CDR3 is TGTGCCAGCAGTTACCATCCAGAGACCCAGTACTTC. This sequence encodes CASSYHPETQYF.

Details on this clonotype: The junction shows a germline mismatch at one end, possibly a read error. The rearrangement links TRBV12-3 or TRBV12-4 to TRBJ1-1, with 7 bases fitting TRBD1. The CDR3 covers 13 residues. CDR3 residues: CASSLTGRAEALF. The CDR3 DNA is TGTGCCAGCAGTTTGACAGGGCGGGCTGAAGCTCTCTTC.

The chain employs TRBV11-2 and TRBJ1-1, with D tentatively TRBD1 (5 bases). Germline lookup yields CDR1 SGHAT and CDR2 FQNNGV. This CDR3 has 15 amino acids. CDR3 residues: CVSSLESGGSTEAFF. Here the CDR3 DNA reads TGTGTCAGTAGCTTAGAATCGGGGGGTTCCACTGAAGCTTTCTTT.

About this clonotype itself: A much larger clone lies one base from this, so it may be a read error. V and J are TRBV4-1 and TRBJ2-2; D perhaps matches TRBD2 (6 bases). The CDR3 contains 16 residues. Germline loops: CDR1 MGHRA, CDR2 YSYEKL. CDR3 sequence (DNA): TGCGCCAGCAGCCAAGTGGCTAGCGCCTACACCGGGGAGCCGTTTTTT. It is translated as CASSQVASAYTGEPFF.

A word on this clonotype: Because the CDR3 is missing its conserved closing phenylalanine or tryptophan, this is likely a read error. The chain recombines TRBV2 with TRBJ2-7, with D unresolved. V lost 5 bases and J 4 bases, leaving 12 bases between the germline ends. The CDR3 is 13 amino acids. Germline loops: CDR1 SNHLY, CDR2 FYNNEI. The CDR3 DNA sequence: TGTGCCAGCAGTAAATTGGACGGGTACGAGCAGTACTTG. It encodes CASSKLDGYEQYL.

This clonotype occurred once. The CDR3 does not close with the conserved phenylalanine or tryptophan, likely indicating a read error. CDR3 sequence (DNA): TGCGCCAGCAGCCTCCGAGGAGACGAGCAGTACATC. Translated, it gives CASSLRGDEQYI. The chain links TRBV5-1 to TRBJ2-7; D is unresolved. Germline loops: CDR1 SGHRS, CDR2 YFSETQ. CDR3 length: 12 residues. Trimming removed 4 bases at V and 5 bases at J, with 10 bases between.

Points on this clonotype: A junction boundary mismatches the germline segment, possibly from a read error. The V gene is TRBV30, the J gene TRBJ2-7; D is ambiguous. Germline CDR1 GTSNPN, CDR2 SVGIG (reference sequence). The CDR3 length is 11 residues. CDR3 amino acids: CAWSVFSEQCF. As DNA, the CDR3 is TGTGCCTGGAGTGTCTTTTCGGAGCAGTGCTTC. Full variable domain (outside the CDR3, taken from reference TRBV30 and TRBJ2-7): SQTIHQWPATLVQPVGSPLSLECTVEGTSNPNLYWYRQAAGRGLQLLFYSVGIGQISSEVPQNLSASRPQDRQFILSSKKLLLSDSGFYLCAWSVFSEQCFGPGTRLTVT.

A remark on this clonotype: An end of the junction does not agree with germline; a read error may underlie this. The rearrangement joins TRBV7-8 to TRBJ2-1, with D perhaps matching TRBD1 (5 bases). This CDR3 region has 16 residues. CDR1 is SGHVS, CDR2 FQNEAQ, per germline. CDR3 region: CASSLEGRANYNEQFF. The CDR3 coding sequence is TGTGCCAGTAGCTTAGAAGGCAGGGCCAACTACAATGAGCAGTTCTTC.

Note on this clonotype: A much larger clonotype is one base distant, so this may be a read error. The J gene is TRBJ2-3, the V gene TRBV6-5; 10 bases agree with TRBD1. Germline lookup yields CDR1 MNHEY and CDR2 SVGAGI. After removal of 6 bases from V and 3 bases from J, the junction contained 3 bases not matched to a gene. This CDR3 comprises 14 residues. CDR3 loop: CASSLDRGTDTQYF. The CDR3, as DNA: TGTGCCAGCAGCCTGGACAGGGGGACAGATACGCAGTATTTT.

The chain is built from TRBV11-2 and TRBJ1-1; D is possibly TRBD1 (5 bases). With 2 bases removed from V and 11 bases from J, the gap between germline ends came to 27 bases. The CDR3 extends over 17 amino acids. Germline CDR1 SGHAT, CDR2 FQNNGV. The CDR3 region is CASSLQMRIGGGDGAFF. CDR3 DNA sequence: TGTGCCAGCAGCTTACAGATGCGGATTGGCGGGGGAGACGGGGCTTTCTTT. The variable domain in full, completed from reference TRBV11-2 and TRBJ1-1, reads EAGVAQSPRYKIIEKRQSVAFWCNPISGHATLYWYQQILGQGPKLLIQFQNNGVVDDSQLPKDRFSAERLKGVDSTLKIQPAKLEDSAVYLCASSLQMRIGGGDGAFFGQGTRLTVV.

As regards this clonotype: One junction end disagrees with the germline gene, perhaps due to a read error. J is TRBJ2-7 and V is TRBV6-5; 7 bases line up with TRBD2. The CDR3 has 15 residues. Germline V gene data show CDR1 as MNHEY and CDR2 as SVGAGI. In DNA form, the CDR3 reads TGTGCCAGCAGTTTCGCTGTAGCGGGCTCCTACGAGGAGTACTTC. This sequence encodes CASSFAVAGSYEEYF.

The gene calls are TRBV20-1 and TRBJ2-3; 9 positions match TRBD1. The junction had 9 bases not matched to a gene; V was cut back by 2 bases and J by 6 bases. CDR1 is DFQATT, CDR2 SNEGSKA, per germline (reference sequence). This CDR3 is built from 15 residues. The CDR3: CSARFRDRDEDTQYF. CDR3 DNA: TGCAGTGCTAGATTCCGGGACAGGGATGAGGATACGCAGTATTTT.

To note about this clonotype: A much larger clone lies a single base off, so this may be a read error. V gene TRBV6-5 combines with J gene TRBJ2-7; 8 bases line up with TRBD1. This CDR3 has 13 amino acids. Germline assignment: CDR1 MNHEY and CDR2 SVGAGI. CDR3 protein: CASSLGQGDEQHF. DNA for the CDR3: TGTGCCAGCAGTCTCGGACAGGGAGACGAGCAGCACTTC.

This clonotype was seen ten or more times. J is TRBJ1-1 and V is TRBV4-2; the D gene is possibly TRBD1 (5 bases). The CDR3 sequence is 16 residues long. Trimming took 0 bases from V and 1 from J, leaving 12 bases between them. Per the germline V gene, CDR1 is LGHNA and CDR2 is YNFKEQ. The DNA of the CDR3 is TGTGCCAGCAGCCAAGATCCGCTAGGGGCGAACACTGAAGCTTTCTTT. Protein: CASSQDPLGANTEAFF.